Presented here are 8 T cell receptor beta chains from one specimen sequenced in a study of tumor and adjacent non-tumor tissue in lung cancer. This sample's RNA came from whole unsorted tissue. The library came from three nested PCR rounds adapted from ARM-PCR protocols. TCRdb passed the multiplex PCR reads through MiXCR, listing each CDR3 protein once. The data hold about 200,000 distinct CDR3 sequences, with 60% to 85% observed a single time. The sample consisted of lung tumor tissue. The source of these receptors is a man between 60 and 70 years old with non-small cell lung cancer.

Points on this clonotype: A read error may produce the germline difference seen at one junction end. CDR3 amino acids: CSASLAGGGAETQHF. CDR3 DNA sequence: TGCAGTGCCTCTTTGGCGGGCGGGGGGGCAGAGACCCAGCACTTC. V gene TRBV20-1 combines with J gene TRBJ2-5; TRBD2 aligns across 9 bases. CDR1 is DFQATT and CDR2 is SNEGSKA in the germline V gene (reference sequence). The CDR3 runs to 15 residues.

Turning to this clonotype: A much bigger clone sits one base away, suggesting this may be a read error. The genes are TRBV6-1 and TRBJ1-5; a weak D match, TRBD1 (5 bases). The CDR3 totals 15 residues. Per the germline V gene, CDR1 is MNHNS and CDR2 is SASEGT. The DNA of the CDR3 is TGTGCCAGCAGTTTTGAGGGGCTTAGCAATCGGCCCCAGCATTTT. Protein product: CASSFEGLSNRPQHF.

The chain couples TRBV20-1 to TRBJ2-5; 15 nucleotides agree with TRBD2. This CDR3 has 17 residues. Trimming removed 2 bases from V and 8 bases from J; junction bases left unmatched: 12. CDR1 is DFQATT, CDR2 SNEGSKA, per germline (reference sequence). The CDR3 sequence: CSARPFPLGLAGGTQYF. The CDR3 coding sequence is TGCAGTGCTAGACCCTTTCCCTTGGGACTAGCGGGAGGTACCCAGTACTTC.

The V and J genes are TRBV11-2 and TRBJ1-2, with D possibly TRBD1 on 5 matching bases. CDR1 and CDR2 (germline): SGHAT, FQNNGV. The CDR3 runs 14 residues. V gave up 4 bases and J gave up 13 bases, with 22 bases separating them. This CDR3 reads CASSSGTARDGCTF. The CDR3 DNA follows: TGTGCCAGCAGCTCCGGGACGGCACGAGATGGATGCACCTTC.

For this clonotype: A much larger clonotype is one base distant, so this may be a read error. This sequence joins TRBV11-2 and TRBJ2-6; D uncertain. CDR3 length: 14 amino acids. Germline lookup yields CDR1 SGHAT and CDR2 FQNNGV. V lost 2 bases and J lost 1, with 3 bases in between. CDR3 sequence reads: CASSLMSGANVLTF. The CDR3 nucleotides read TGTGCCAGCAGCTTAATGTCTGGGGCCAACGTCCTGACTTTC. Based on the CDR3 plus reference TRBV11-2 and TRBJ2-6, the full variable domain is EAGVAQSPRYKIIEKRQSVAFWCNPISGHATLYWYQQILGQGPKLLIQFQNNGVVDDSQLPKDRFSAERLKGVDSTLKIQPAKLEDSAVYLCASSLMSGANVLTFGAGSRLTVL.

The genes are TRBV2 and TRBJ1-1, with 9 bases identical to TRBD1. CDR1 SNHLY and CDR2 FYNNEI come from the germline V gene. With 6 bases clipped from V and 6 bases from J, the junction kept 8 bases outside the gene matches. The CDR3 covers 14 residues. The chain's CDR3 is CASRLYRGLAEAFF. The CDR3, as DNA: TGTGCCAGCAGGTTATACAGGGGGCTGGCTGAAGCTTTCTTT.

The sample holds one count of this clonotype. This clone may be a read error of a much larger clone one base away. The CDR3 carries no conserved terminal phenylalanine or tryptophan, so it likely arises from a read error. The CDR3: CSVGGETNTGELFL. Written as DNA, the CDR3 is TGCAGCGTTGGGGGGGAAACGAACACCGGGGAGCTGTTTTTG. The J gene is TRBJ2-2, the V gene TRBV29-1; the D gene is possibly TRBD2 (6 bases). The CDR3 length is 14 residues. Per the germline V gene, CDR1 is SQVTM and CDR2 is ANQGSEA. Trimming removed 4 bases from V and 0 bases from J, with 9 bases in between.

This clonotype was detected ten times or more. The chain uses TRBV12-3 or TRBV12-4 and TRBJ2-5; 11 bases fit TRBD1. V dropped 3 bases and J dropped 5; count of bases not matched to a gene: 5. This CDR3 has 15 residues. The CDR3 loop is CASSFRTGGTETQYF. For the CDR3, the DNA is TGTGCCAGCAGTTTCAGGACAGGGGGCACGGAGACCCAGTACTTC.